This T cell receptor (beta chain) was sequenced during a study of post-analysis software for immune sequencing data. About the research overall: Relapsing-remitting, secondary progressive and progressive-relapsing multiple sclerosis were all included among the disease courses.

As for this clonotype: The antigen is undetermined.

General study points: Relative to controls, patients had roughly five TRBV segments at higher frequency, with TRBV5-6, TRBV5-1 and TRBV20-1 among these.

Unique molecular identifiers were present in the TCR beta cDNA libraries. TCRdb re-derived calls from the PCR reads in MiXCR, one entry per CDR3 protein. Among approximately 570,000 distinct CDR3 sequences listed, about 40% were seen once. CDR1 ENHRY and CDR2 SYGVKD come from the germline V gene. The ends lost 8 bases at V and 4 bases at J; junction bases unmatched: 10. The CDR3 is 15 amino acids. Sequencing was carried out using blood. The sequence came from a girl aged 10 to 17 with multiple sclerosis. The chain employs TRBV10-3 and TRBJ2-5; 10 nucleotides match TRBD2. The chain's CDR3 is CAIRGSGRSRETQYF. CDR3 bases: TGTGCCATCCGCGGTAGCGGGAGGTCGAGAGAGACCCAGTACTTC.